This T cell receptor (beta chain) derives from a study of cytomegalovirus exposure and HLA in healthy donors (dated by TCRdb to 2015 to 2018). General notes on the study: In an earlier analysis of about 560 of the donors, about 270 Gb of sequence data and 100 million or so unique TCR beta sequences from 150 million to 200 million T cells were reported. Donor age, sex, ethnicity and CMV serostatus were compiled together with the repertoire data. In a later genetic analysis, genome-wide SNP genotypes for about three fifths of the roughly 670 donors were used, and that subset was treated as a discovery cohort. The aim of the study was to test whether cataloging public T cell receptors could identify signatures of past pathogen exposure. The number of typed donors differed by locus: about 629-630 for A, B, C, DRB1 and DQB1; about 520 for DQA1; some 590 for DPA1; and some 430 for DPB1. The later analysis used no new phenotypic data to find candidate immune exposures, relying instead on TCR beta sequences and their occurrence across donors. Of the roughly 410 genotyped donors, 65% to 90% were placed in the genetic ancestry cluster associated with self-reported Caucasian donors. All discovery cohort repertoires had been generated using a single sequencing platform. An early release that covered roughly 600 HLA-typed donors contained about 300 gigabases of sequencing data and tens of millions of unique TCR sequences. A few DR-DQ haplotypes were handled as single units for association and clustering because linkage in the cohort was strong. Class I and class II HLA loci were covered by the typing at four-digit resolution. High-throughput TCR immunosequencing, statistical association of individual TCRs with disease status, and machine learning were combined to predict cytomegalovirus infection status. A separate validation cohort of approximately 120 different subjects was used in addition to the roughly 670-subject first cohort. Using immunosequencing, the study profiled T cell repertoires from approximately 700 subjects and related those repertoires to cytomegalovirus serostatus. On average, approximately 250,000 unique TCR beta nucleotide sequences were sequenced per donor among some 430 genotyped donors of the cohort, with roughly 18% of those sequences being non-productive. To study patterns of TCR occurrence, a later analysis re-analyzed previously published TCR beta repertoires from 700 or so donors and added high-resolution HLA genotyping. In an earlier analysis of more than 550 of the donors, high-throughput TCR beta sequencing was used to judge whether each TCR beta V gene segment behaved as functional or pseudogenic. Beyond this particular receptor, the publication reports: A later analysis reported that several top co-occurrence clusters appeared linked to parvovirus B19, influenza, CMV and Epstein-Barr virus. An earlier analysis of around 540 of the donors showed that most TCR beta V segments appeared in productive rearrangements either about 87% or about 30% of the time, which broadly matched IMGT annotations. Cytomegalovirus status was reported to be diagnosed by the classifier with high specificity and sensitivity in both the original and validation cohorts. Specific HLA alleles were associated with over 15,000 TCR beta sequences at a false discovery rate of 0.05 in a later analysis. A further reported finding was that TCR beta sequences accurately predicted the HLA-A and HLA-B alleles for most subjects in the first cohort. The authors suggested that the approach could potentially be generalized to other disease states and immunological phenotypes. While some public TCRs were present in many individuals, most TCR sequences turned up only very rarely across donors. The only immune exposure information available for the cohort was CMV serostatus. The study listed 150 to 200 TCR beta chains as associated with cytomegalovirus. Compared with the approximately 720-donor mean, donors in an Asian-associated ancestry cluster had fewer N-insertions in productive TCRs, according to a later genetic analysis. HLA typing was unavailable for some donors at each locus, so association tests used only the typed subset. Because the 87-base-pair reads could not distinguish some IMGT-functional V segments, including TRBV6-2 and TRBV6-3, those segments were excluded. Most CMV-associated TCR beta chains appeared to be HLA-restricted in a later analysis, and the HLA associations seemed to be driven largely by CMV exposure. In vitro tests confirmed that a few of the cytomegalovirus-associated TCR beta chains recognize cytomegalovirus antigens. The cohort was sequenced for TCR beta chains only, and without alpha or paired-chain data the features that could be detected were limited. In a later analysis, HLA-associated TCR beta chains were found to be more clonally expanded and to have lower generation probabilities than equally common non-associated chains. The sequencing pipeline was judged likely to have produced a cluster of highly shared sequence variants as a technical artifact. In a later genetic analysis, a missense DCLRE1C variant was associated with V-gene and J-gene trimming of TCR beta chains, and the association was replicated in an independent cohort. Linkage disequilibrium might explain the correlated functional status among segregating V segments, but an unknown experimental factor could not be ruled out. Around 16 rarely observed V segments, including chromosome 9 orphons, were excluded from the earlier analysis of several hundred of the donors because counts were too low. Sequencing depth was assumed to be roughly uniform across donors in the presence/absence analyses, though that assumption may not hold. In a later analysis, TCR association rates were found to vary across HLA loci, with the most associated TCRs seen for DRB1 alleles and the fewest for HLA-C alleles. Strong co-occurrence of HLA alleles, especially DR and DQ, made assigning TCR associations to individual alleles difficult.

The cohort consisted of 650 to 850 healthy bone marrow donors. At the time of sampling, every cohort member was nominally healthy, though immune exposures that went unrecorded were likely present. The donor tested CMV seronegative, placing the donor among the 350 to 400 seronegative members of the cohort. A peripheral blood sample was collected from each donor, and TCR beta sequencing was performed on peripheral blood mononuclear cells. Genomic DNA was extracted from the blood cell samples with the Qiagen DNeasy Blood Extraction Kit. Details on this clone: Its antigen specificity is not known. Nothing much larger sits one base from this clone, and base qualities are not available.

CDR1 and CDR2 (SNHLY, FYNNEI) derive from the germline V gene. The junction carries 10 bases between V and J, which are trimmed by 6 bases and 2 bases respectively. The CDR3 goes from the cysteine to the phenylalanine over 13 residues. Only the CDR3 DNA stays, 39 bases, in frame from base 1. Library construction relied on the immunoSEQ multiplex PCR assay. A mixture of 60 forward primers for TCR Vbeta segments and 13 reverse primers for TCR Jbeta segments was used in the multiplex PCR. The CDR3 region of rearranged TCR beta genes was amplified from genomic DNA by a multiplex PCR assay. Amplified TCR beta libraries were sequenced as 87-base-pair reads on the Illumina HiSeq System. The paper's processing steps were these. In a later analysis, tens of millions of unique TCR beta chains were counted across the approximately 670 repertoires, and around 10 million of these chains were shared by at least two donors. Raw reads were error-corrected and collapsed into unique sequences with a nearest-neighbor algorithm that merged closely related sequences to remove PCR and sequencing errors. To assign V, D and J gene segments, CDR3 sequences were aligned to IMGT reference sequences. For a sequence to be retained, at least a six-nucleotide match to both a V gene segment and a J gene segment was required. A rearrangement was called productive if the CDR3 had no stop codons and remained in frame with V and J, and every other rearrangement was called non-productive. Following IMGT convention, CDR3 was defined as the stretch from the second conserved V-encoded cysteine to the conserved J-encoded phenylalanine. In an earlier analysis of 587 of the donors, sequences lacking an unambiguous match to a single V gene segment were excluded. In an earlier analysis of more than 500 of the donors, a V segment was called functional when productive rearrangements were above 56.7%, and segregating when the standard deviation between donors exceeded 5%. A statistical classification framework was built for diagnosing cytomegalovirus status from the catalog of TCR beta chain sequences. In a later analysis, TCR nucleotide sequences were compared against IMGT/GENE-DB human TR gene sequences so that V and J genes could be assigned. The TCRdist pipeline was used in a later analysis to assign CDR3 sequences and most-parsimonious VDJ recombination scenarios. In a later analysis, every TCR beta chain was defined by the combination of its CDR3 amino acid sequence and its V-gene family, and reads without a unique V-gene family were dropped. In a later analysis, some 600 highly shared, low-generation-probability nucleotide sequences were removed to address suspected cross-contamination and a sequencing artifact. For each public chain, a later analysis derived a clonal expansion index from normalized ranks of inferred template counts within each repertoire. Generation probabilities in a later analysis came from a VDJ recombination model fitted to out-of-frame rearrangements, and those results were checked against IGoR. A later analysis scored TCR-TCR, TCR-HLA and TCR-CMV co-occurrence with hypergeometric tests, applying a repertoire-size bias correction to TCR pairs. To estimate false discovery rates, a later analysis permuted the HLA or CMV assignments 20 times. In a later analysis, co-occurring TCRs were grouped using DBSCAN, and TCRdist sequence similarity was added for clustering within HLA-allele-positive subsets. Repertoires with fewer than 30,000 or more than 120,000 public chains, plus five repertoires with anomalous nucleotide sharing, were excluded from co-occurrence clustering. This is the immuneACCESS table as TCRdb keeps it, with only in-frame sequences that have V and J called. A part of the clones is gone; compared with another copy, unresolved V genes explain less than half, and the rest is unexplained. The DNA gave D and trimming, while V, J and clone size come from that table. The sample table shows about 100,000 clones, and roughly 77% are seen once. About 6.8% of the sample goes to the ten largest clones.

Input material: PBMCs. The rearranged segments are TRBV2 and TRBJ2-5; possibly the D gene is TRBD1, per 6 matching bases. This sequence originates from a young man in good health and CMV-seronegative. The CDR3 reads as follows: CASRRDIQETQYF. The nucleotide sequence is TGTGCCAGCAGAAGGGACATACAAGAGACCCAGTACTTC.